This is a list of T cell receptor beta chains from one sample in a study of blood T cell repertoires in COVID-19. The data were produced by immunoSEQ multiplex PCR, yet TCRdb's version contains in-frame clones alone and is incomplete. The repertoire has approximately 120,000 clones, around 63% of them found once; the top ten carry over 2%. Sequencing was carried out using peripheral blood. All receptors derive from a woman in her seventies with acute or convalescent COVID-19. Each CDR3 is given with its conserved first and last residue. D genes are given only for firm matches. Only part of the rows carry a size: once, few, many, or a class if the clone is expanded.

TRBV7-2,once,TRBJ1-2,.,TGTGCCAGCAGCCCTTACGCGGGGGGGGACTATGGCTACACCTTC,CASSPYAGGDYGYTF
TRBV5-8,few,TRBJ2-3,TRBD1,TGTGCCAGCAGCTCATACCTAATGACAGGGCGTAAGGCTAGCACAGATACGCAGTATTTT,CASSSYLMTGRKASTDTQYF
TRBV29-1,.,TRBJ1-2,TRBD1,TGCAGCGTTGAACCGGTGGACAGGGTCGGAGGCTACACCTTC,CSVEPVDRVGGYTF
TRBV3-1/TRBV3-2,.,TRBJ1-1,.,TGTGCCAGCAGCCAAGGCGGACTCCGTTCTGCTTTCTTT,CASSQGGLRSAFF
TRBV19,few,TRBJ1-3,TRBD1,TGTGCCAGTAGTATAGCCCGGACAGGCCTCTCTGGAAACACCATATATTTT,CASSIARTGLSGNTIYF
TRBV5-4,.,TRBJ2-3,TRBD2,TGTGCCAGCAGCTTGACCCAACTAGCGGGAGGATCAGATACGCAGTATTTT,CASSLTQLAGGSDTQYF
TRBV5-1,.,TRBJ2-5,.,TGCGCCAGCAGCCGAGTGGGAGACGGGGAGACCCAGTACTTC,CASSRVGDGETQYF
TRBV6-1,once,TRBJ1-2,.,TGTGCCAGCAGTGAATACGGAGGGGCTAACTATGGCTACACCTTC,CASSEYGGANYGYTF
TRBV4-3,few,TRBJ1-1,.,TGCGCCAGCAGCCAGACAAGTAACACTGAAGCTTTCTTT,CASSQTSNTEAFF
TRBV19,.,TRBJ1-1,TRBD1,TGTGCCAGTAGTCTTAGCGGACAGGGACAAACTCCTTCTTTT,CASSLSGQGQTPSF
TRBV2,.,TRBJ2-5,TRBD1,TGTGCCAGCAAACAGGGGAGACAAGAGACCCAGTACTTC,CASKQGRQETQYF
TRBV9,.,TRBJ1-6,TRBD1,TGTGCCAGCAGCGTATCGGGACAGGGTTTCATCGATCTCCACTTT,CASSVSGQGFIDLHF
TRBV5-6,.,TRBJ1-5,.,TGTGCCAGCAGCAATCAGGGTAGAGATCAGCCCCAGCATTTT,CASSNQGRDQPQHF
TRBV3-1/TRBV3-2,.,TRBJ1-2,TRBD1,TGTGCCAGCAGCCGGACAGGGGGCTACACCTTC,CASSRTGGYTF
TRBV10-3,.,TRBJ1-2,.,TGTGCCATCAGTGAGCCGGAAACAGGGTCTGATGGCTACACCTTC,CAISEPETGSDGYTF
TRBV18,.,TRBJ2-5,TRBD1,TGTGCCAGCTCACCACAAGGGACAGGACGCGGGACCCAGTACTTC,CASSPQGTGRGTQYF
TRBV19,.,TRBJ2-4,TRBD1,TGTGCCAGTAGTATAAGGGTTTCGGGACAGGGTGGATTAGCCAAAAACATTCAGTACTTC,CASSIRVSGQGGLAKNIQYF
TRBV6-5,.,TRBJ1-1,.,TGTGCCAGCAGACGACTGACAGGGAACACTGAAGCTTTCTTT,CASRRLTGNTEAFF
TRBV25-1,once,TRBJ2-7,TRBD1,TGTGCCAGCAGTGACCCACAGGGGAGAAGCTCCTACGAGCAGTACTTC,CASSDPQGRSSYEQYF
TRBV6-5,.,TRBJ2-3,TRBD2,TGTGCCAGCCGGAGCGGGAGCGGCACAGATACGCAGTATTTT,CASRSGSGTDTQYF
TRBV5-1,.,TRBJ2-3,TRBD2,TGCGCCAGCAGCTTGGACGGACTAGCGCCCAGCACAGATACGCAGTATTTT,CASSLDGLAPSTDTQYF
TRBV11-2,few,TRBJ2-7,.,TGTGCCAGCAGCTTAGATCCAGGCTCCTACGAGCAGTACTTC,CASSLDPGSYEQYF
TRBV18,once,TRBJ2-6,.,TGTGCCAGCTCACCACCGGGCCGCCGTCTTGACTCTGGGGCCAACGTCCTGACTTTC,CASSPPGRRLDSGANVLTF
TRBV25-1,.,TRBJ2-7,.,TGTGCCAGCAGCCTTAGCTACGAGCAGTACTTC,CASSLSYEQYF
TRBV15,.,TRBJ1-5,.,TGTGCCACCAGCAGAGATAGGGAGGGTTATCGTCAGCCCCAGCATTTT,CATSRDREGYRQPQHF
TRBV5-8,.,TRBJ2-2,TRBD2,TGTGCCAGCAGCTTGGTCCTACTAGCGGGGTCCGGGGAGCTGTTTTTT,CASSLVLLAGSGELFF
TRBV19,many,TRBJ1-5,.,TGTGCCAGTAGTATACGGCAGGGTGGTATGCCCCAGCATTTT,CASSIRQGGMPQHF
TRBV18,.,TRBJ1-5,TRBD1,TGTGCCAGCTCAGCGACAGGGCACAGCAATCAGCCCCAGCATTTT,CASSATGHSNQPQHF
TRBV4-1,.,TRBJ1-2,TRBD1,TGCGCCAGCAGCCGCCGGGACAGGGGATCTGATGGCTACACCTTC,CASSRRDRGSDGYTF
TRBV6-5,.,TRBJ1-4,.,TGTGCCAGCAGCCGGGGGGGGCTGAATGAAAAACTGTTTTTT,CASSRGGLNEKLFF
TRBV6-6,.,TRBJ1-4,.,TGTGCCAGCAGCTCCAGTTCCACGAGGTCAAGAGTCGCAACTAATGAAAAACTGTTTTTT,CASSSSSTRSRVATNEKLFF
TRBV6-5,.,TRBJ2-5,TRBD1,TGTGCCAGCAGTTACCGACAGGGGAAGACCCAGTACTTC,CASSYRQGKTQYF
TRBV11-2,many,TRBJ2-2,.,TGTGCCAGCAGCTTAAGTCCGACACCTACCACCGGGGAGCTGTTTTTT,CASSLSPTPTTGELFF
TRBV14,.,TRBJ2-2,TRBD1,TGTGCCAGCAGCCAATTCAGGGGGCTGGACACCGGGGAGCTGTTTTTT,CASSQFRGLDTGELFF
TRBV6-5,few,TRBJ1-1,.,TGTGCCAGCAGTTACCACCGACCAGGCTCGAACACTGAAGCTTTCTTT,CASSYHRPGSNTEAFF
TRBV5-4,.,TRBJ1-1,.,TGTGCCAGCAGCTTGGGACAGCGGGGGCCTGAAGCTTTCTTT,CASSLGQRGPEAFF
TRBV5-4,.,TRBJ1-2,TRBD1,TGTGCCAGCAGCTTGGACAGGGGGCTAAACTATGGCTACACCTTC,CASSLDRGLNYGYTF
TRBV19,.,TRBJ2-2,.,TGTGCCAGTACCCCCCTGGCGGGCAACACCGGGGAGCTGTTTTTT,CASTPLAGNTGELFF
TRBV9,.,TRBJ2-5,.,TGTGCCAGCAGCGTAGGAAAGGGACAACAAGAGACCCAGTACTTC,CASSVGKGQQETQYF
TRBV7-3,.,TRBJ1-4,TRBD1,TGTGCCAGCAGCGTGGACGGGACAGGGAACGAAAAACTGTTTTTT,CASSVDGTGNEKLFF
TRBV27,.,TRBJ2-7,.,TGTGCCAGCAGCCAAGAAGGCAGGTCCTACGAGCAGTACTTC,CASSQEGRSYEQYF
TRBV5-4,few,TRBJ1-2,TRBD1,TGTGCCAGCAGCTCGGACAGGGAAGGTGGCTACACCTTC,CASSSDREGGYTF
TRBV25-1,.,TRBJ2-6,.,TGTGCCAGCAGTGAATATCGGTCTGGGGCCAACGTCCTGACTTTC,CASSEYRSGANVLTF
TRBV19,.,TRBJ1-2,TRBD1,TGTGCCAGTAGTCTGAGGACAGGGGTCCGGGACTATGGCTACACCTTC,CASSLRTGVRDYGYTF
TRBV12-3/TRBV12-4,.,TRBJ2-7,TRBD1,TGTGCCAGCAGTTTAGGGACAGGCTACGAGCAGTACTTC,CASSLGTGYEQYF
TRBV6-4,.,TRBJ2-5,.,TGTGCCAGCACTTCTCCCAGGCTAGCGAGACAGACCCAGTACTTC,CASTSPRLARQTQYF
TRBV19,.,TRBJ2-5,.,TGTGCCAGTAGTCCAGGACAGTCGGAGACCCAGTACTTC,CASSPGQSETQYF
TRBV3-1/TRBV3-2,.,TRBJ1-2,TRBD1,TGTGCCAGCAGCCAATCCACAGGGGGCAGGGGCTATGGCTACACCTTC,CASSQSTGGRGYGYTF
TRBV5-1,.,TRBJ2-7,.,TGCGCCAGCAGCCCCGGTGGAGGGCCCCACGAGCAGTACTTC,CASSPGGGPHEQYF
TRBV20-1,.,TRBJ2-3,.,TGCAGTGCTAGTTTCGGAGTCACAGATACGCAGTATTTT,CSASFGVTDTQYF
TRBV6-5,.,TRBJ1-3,TRBD1,TGTGCCAGCAGTTACGTGACAGGGGGAAACACCATATATTTT,CASSYVTGGNTIYF
TRBV5-6,many,TRBJ2-5,.,TGTGCCAGCAGCTTGCGGGGGGCTAGGAGAACAGAGACCCAGTACTTC,CASSLRGARRTETQYF
TRBV9,.,TRBJ2-7,TRBD2,TGTGCCAGCAGCCCATGGACTAGCGGGGACAACGAGCAGTACTTC,CASSPWTSGDNEQYF
TRBV5-1,.,TRBJ2-7,.,TGCGCCAGCAGCCACGGACAGTTAACGTACTTC,CASSHGQLTYF
TRBV28,.,TRBJ2-1,.,TGTGCCAGCAGTTTGGACTTTTACAGCTACAATGAGCAGTTCTTC,CASSLDFYSYNEQFF
TRBV7-9,.,TRBJ2-1,TRBD1,TGTGCCAGCAGCGGCGTCCAGGGGGCGCCTTGGAATGAGCAGTTCTTC,CASSGVQGAPWNEQFF
TRBV9,.,TRBJ2-1,TRBD1,TGTGCCAGCAGCCCAGGGACAGGGGTGGGCAATGAGCAGTTCTTC,CASSPGTGVGNEQFF
TRBV13,few,TRBJ1-1,.,TGTGCCAGCAGCTTAGATCGGGGATCCACTGAAGCTTTCTTT,CASSLDRGSTEAFF
TRBV19,.,TRBJ2-1,TRBD1,TGTGCCAGTAGTACAGGGGGCTTATACAATGAGCAGTTCTTC,CASSTGGLYNEQFF
TRBV6-2/TRBV6-3,few,TRBJ2-5,.,TGTGCCAGCAGTATCTTGGCTAGGCAGACCCAGTACTTC,CASSILARQTQYF